This T cell receptor beta chain appears in the sequencing data of a study of blood T cells in healthy people across ages. Whole-study results and caveats: Since the PBMCs were unsorted, naive and antigen-experienced cells could not be conclusively compared.

Aged about 6 to 95, donors were systemically healthy Caucasians from Russia. About this clonotype: No antigen is known for it. Mismatch with germline at one junction end may stem from a read error.

A second roughly 6 to 11 cycle PCR used barcoded and J-beta primers. TCRdb re-analysed the 5' RACE reads in MiXCR, keeping a single row per CDR3 protein. Of some 690,000 distinct CDR3 sequences listed, about 20% are singletons. The CDR3 runs 14 residues. Germline-derived CDR1 and CDR2 are MDHEN and SYDVKM. The genes are TRBV28 and TRBJ2-5; no clear D gene. The specimen sequenced was blood. The receptor was derived from a man in his 70s in good health. The CDR3 DNA follows: TGTACCAGCAGTTCCCCCGGCAGCCAAGAGACCCAGTACTTC. Translated, it gives CTSSSPGSQETQYF. Together with reference TRBV28 and TRBJ2-5, the CDR3 gives the full variable domain: DVKVTQSSRYLVKRTGEKVFLECVQDMDHENMFWYRQDPGLGLRLIYFSYDVKMKEKGDIPEGYSVSREKKERFSLILESASTNQTSMYLCTSSSPGSQETQYFGPGTRLLVL.